A selection of T cell receptor beta chains follows, all from one sample in a study of early T cells in non-severe SARS-CoV-2 infection. TCRdb called the 5' RACE reads again in MiXCR, with one record for every CDR3 protein. The table shows approximately 90,000 distinct CDR3 sequences, with roughly 17% occurring only once. The starting material was whole blood, obtained at baseline. The receptors were gathered from an adult who was a healthcare worker with PCR-confirmed SARS-CoV-2 infection or an uninfected control (not recorded which). Each CDR3 is given with its conserved first and last residue. D genes are given only for firm matches. A clone size is listed for some rows: how often the clone was seen (once, few, many), or a class if it is expanded.

d_call	clone_size	v_call	j_call	cdr3_aa	cdr3_nt
NA	NA	TRBV5-1	TRBJ2-5	CASSFGVRETQYF	TGCGCCAGCAGCTTTGGGGTCCGCGAGACCCAGTACTTC
NA	few	TRBV6-5	TRBJ1-1	CASSYSGGATEAFF	TGTGCCAGCAGTTACTCCGGGGGAGCCACTGAAGCTTTCTTT
TRBD1	many	TRBV2	TRBJ2-5	CASGRDRGNEETQYF	TGTGCCAGCGGCCGGGACAGGGGTAACGAAGAGACCCAGTACTTC
NA	NA	TRBV10-2	TRBJ1-2	CASSEPGGRLFDGYTF	TGCGCCAGCAGTGAGCCGGGAGGCCGCCTCTTCGATGGCTACACCTTC
TRBD2	NA	TRBV5-6	TRBJ2-3	CASSFPAALAGKTSTDTQYF	TGTGCCAGCAGCTTTCCCGCGGCACTAGCGGGGAAGACTAGCACAGATACGCAGTATTTT
NA	few	TRBV4-1	TRBJ2-7	CASSLRQHYEQYF	TGCGCCAGCAGCCTCCGACAGCACTACGAGCAGTACTTC
NA	NA	TRBV10-3	TRBJ2-2	CATYGGNTGELFF	TGTGCCACCTACGGGGGGAACACCGGGGAGCTGTTTTTT
NA	many	TRBV7-9	TRBJ1-1	CASSLQGQATEAFF	TGTGCCAGCAGCTTACAGGGCCAAGCAACTGAAGCTTTCTTT
TRBD2	many	TRBV5-4	TRBJ2-3	CASSPGLAEGRGTQYF	TGTGCCAGCAGCCCGGGACTAGCGGAAGGGAGGGGTACGCAGTATTTT
NA	NA	TRBV6-5	TRBJ1-3	CASSRGPSTGNTIYF	TGTGCCAGCAGCCGAGGGCCCTCGACTGGAAACACCATATATTTT
NA	NA	TRBV3-1	TRBJ1-2	CASSQGRDPYGYTF	TGTGCCAGCAGCCAAGGACGGGACCCTTATGGCTACACCTTC
TRBD1	few	TRBV2	TRBJ1-3	CASRDRGNTIYF	TGTGCCAGCAGGGACAGGGGAAACACCATATATTTT
TRBD2	NA	TRBV12-5	TRBJ2-1	CASGLSGNNEQFF	TGTGCTAGTGGCCTCAGCGGGAACAATGAGCAGTTCTTC
NA	NA	TRBV6-2/TRBV6-3	TRBJ2-7	CASSNPGQRNPSSYEQYF	TGTGCCAGCAGCAACCCGGGCCAACGTAATCCCAGCTCCTACGAGCAGTACTTC
NA	NA	TRBV19	TRBJ2-3	CASSTGPSEITFTDTQYF	TGTGCCAGTAGTACGGGACCCTCCGAGATCACATTCACAGATACGCAGTATTTT
NA	few	TRBV10-3	TRBJ2-5	CAISESWPAQETQYF	TGTGCCATCAGTGAGTCTTGGCCGGCACAAGAGACCCAGTACTTC
NA	NA	TRBV6-5	TRBJ1-1	CASSYSRRVTEAFF	TGTGCCAGCAGTTACTCGAGAAGAGTCACTGAAGCTTTCTTT
NA	NA	TRBV2	TRBJ1-2	CASSEGRVYGYTF	TGTGCCAGCAGTGAAGGCAGGGTCTATGGCTACACCTTC
NA	few	TRBV7-3	TRBJ2-2	CASSLRPVNTGELFF	TGTGCCAGCAGCTTAAGGCCTGTGAACACCGGGGAGCTGTTTTTT
NA	NA	TRBV7-8	TRBJ2-1	CASSSGEGSSYNEQFF	TGTGCCAGCAGCTCCGGTGAAGGGAGCTCCTACAATGAGCAGTTCTTC
NA	few	TRBV7-9	TRBJ2-5	CASSAQGGQETQYF	TGTGCCAGCAGCGCTCAAGGGGGCCAAGAGACCCAGTACTTC
NA	NA	TRBV29-1	TRBJ2-2	CSVGTAHTGELFF	TGCAGCGTTGGGACAGCTCACACCGGGGAGCTGTTTTTT
TRBD1	few	TRBV30	TRBJ2-7	CAWETGQGAYEQYF	TGTGCCTGGGAGACGGGACAGGGGGCTTACGAGCAGTACTTC
NA	NA	TRBV5-4	TRBJ2-7	CASSLGLYSYEQYF	TGTGCCAGCAGCTTGGGACTTTACTCCTACGAGCAGTACTTC
NA	NA	TRBV20-1	TRBJ1-5	CSASHLEGGRGPQHF	TGCAGTGCTAGCCACCTGGAAGGGGGGCGAGGGCCCCAGCATTTT
NA	few	TRBV14	TRBJ2-3	CASSQAGVGDTQYF	TGTGCCAGCAGCCAGGCCGGGGTGGGAGATACGCAGTATTTT
NA	few	TRBV27	TRBJ2-3	CASSPEGADTQYF	TGTGCCAGCAGTCCAGAGGGTGCAGATACGCAGTATTTT
NA	few	TRBV20-1	TRBJ2-7	CSARDTRSGQYF	TGCAGTGCTAGAGATACTCGGTCGGGGCAGTACTTC
TRBD1	NA	TRBV10-3	TRBJ1-2	CAATGGTAQPYGYTF	TGTGCCGCCACGGGAGGGACAGCTCAACCCTATGGCTACACCTTC
NA	few	TRBV12-3/TRBV12-4	TRBJ2-1	CASSFGGPIDEQFF	TGTGCCAGCAGTTTTGGGGGCCCCATTGATGAGCAGTTCTTC
NA	many	TRBV7-9	TRBJ2-4	CASSLPGGLAKNIQYF	TGTGCCAGCAGCCTCCCCGGGGGGCTGGCCAAAAACATTCAGTACTTC
NA	NA	TRBV7-9	TRBJ2-7	CASSSTSGDAGYEQYF	TGTGCCAGCAGCTCCACTTCAGGGGATGCGGGATACGAGCAGTACTTC
NA	NA	TRBV7-9	TRBJ2-5	CASSRGQNQETQYF	TGTGCCAGCAGCCGAGGACAGAATCAAGAGACCCAGTACTTC
NA	many	TRBV7-2	TRBJ1-1	CASSLAGTEAFF	TGTGCCAGCAGCTTAGCGGGCACTGAAGCTTTCTTT
NA	once	TRBV27	TRBJ2-7	CASKSSPRGEQYF	TGTGCCAGCAAATCTTCCCCTCGGGGAGAGCAGTACTTC
TRBD2	many	TRBV20-1	TRBJ2-5	CSATWELAGGGETQYF	TGCAGTGCAACTTGGGAGCTAGCGGGAGGGGGCGAGACCCAGTACTTC
NA	few	TRBV15	TRBJ2-3	CATSRDPVITDTQYF	TGTGCCACCAGCAGAGACCCGGTCATAACAGATACGCAGTATTTT
NA	few	TRBV11-2	TRBJ2-1	CASSLVSTTYNEQFF	TGTGCCAGCAGCTTAGTATCGACTACCTACAATGAGCAGTTCTTC
NA	once	TRBV6-1	TRBJ2-5	CASQKSLETQYF	TGTGCCAGTCAAAAGTCACTCGAGACCCAGTACTTC
TRBD2	few	TRBV5-1	TRBJ2-3	CASSLDLSGGDTQYF	TGCGCCAGCAGCTTGGATCTTAGCGGGGGAGATACGCAGTATTTT
TRBD2	few	TRBV7-2	TRBJ2-3	CASGGLAGEVADTQYF	TGTGCCAGTGGGGGACTAGCGGGAGAGGTGGCAGATACGCAGTATTTT
NA	few	TRBV20-1	TRBJ2-7	CSATQAYEQYF	TGCAGTGCTACACAGGCGTACGAGCAGTACTTC
TRBD2	few	TRBV12-3/TRBV12-4	TRBJ2-7	CASRAGAEPYEQYF	TGTGCCAGCAGGGCGGGAGCCGAACCCTACGAGCAGTACTTC
NA	NA	TRBV6-6	TRBJ1-4	CASSYGVWEKLFF	TGTGCCAGCAGTTACGGTGTTTGGGAAAAACTGTTTTTT
NA	NA	TRBV18	TRBJ2-1	CASSIVDTFNEQFF	TGTGCCAGCTCAATAGTGGACACTTTCAATGAGCAGTTCTTC
TRBD1	NA	TRBV28	TRBJ2-7	CASRAGGLIYEQYF	TGTGCCAGCAGAGCAGGGGGTCTAATTTACGAGCAGTACTTC
TRBD1	NA	TRBV5-6	TRBJ1-1	CASRTGVNTEAFF	TGTGCCAGCAGAACAGGGGTGAACACTGAAGCTTTCTTT
NA	few	TRBV20-1	TRBJ2-5	CSARDPTGLETQYF	TGCAGTGCTAGAGATCCAACGGGTCTGGAGACCCAGTACTTC
TRBD1	NA	TRBV4-3	TRBJ2-7	CASSQDALYGLRDRAPYEQYF	TGCGCCAGCAGCCAAGATGCCTTATATGGACTTCGGGACAGGGCCCCCTACGAGCAGTACTTC
NA	few	TRBV5-1	TRBJ1-1	CASSLVWGARTEAFF	TGCGCCAGCAGCTTGGTTTGGGGGGCCAGAACTGAAGCTTTCTTT
TRBD2	NA	TRBV15	TRBJ2-7	CATSRRASGMRVEQYF	TGTGCCACCAGCAGGAGGGCTAGCGGGATGAGGGTCGAGCAGTACTTC
NA	few	TRBV20-1	TRBJ2-3	CSASPHQRYTDTQYF	TGCAGTGCTAGTCCCCACCAGCGGTACACAGATACGCAGTATTTT
TRBD1	NA	TRBV2	TRBJ1-1	CASSGGTGKAEAFF	TGTGCCAGCAGTGGGGGGACAGGGAAAGCTGAAGCTTTCTTT
TRBD2	many	TRBV24-1	TRBJ2-3	CATSDRSGRATDTQYF	TGTGCCACCAGTGATCGTAGCGGGAGGGCCACAGATACGCAGTATTTT
NA	NA	TRBV7-8	TRBJ2-3	CASSSLRGAVASTDTQYF	TGTGCCAGCAGCTCACTCAGAGGAGCGGTCGCTAGCACAGATACGCAGTATTTT
TRBD1	NA	TRBV20-1	TRBJ2-5	CSARPPGGETQYF	TGCAGTGCTAGACCTCCAGGGGGAGAGACCCAGTACTTC
TRBD1	many	TRBV7-9	TRBJ1-5	CASSLVFGQGADQPQHF	TGTGCCAGCAGCTTAGTCTTCGGACAGGGGGCGGATCAGCCCCAGCATTTT